This is a list of T cell receptor beta chains from one sample in a study of cytomegalovirus exposure and HLA in healthy donors. The assay was immunoSEQ multiplex PCR, and TCRdb's table has in-frame clones only and misses some. The sample includes a few hundred thousand clones, more than 60% of them seen just once. The sequenced sample was PBMCs. The receptors here all came from a woman aged 55-75 years in good health and CMV-seropositive. Each CDR3 is given with its conserved first and last residue. D genes are given only for firm matches. Size tells how often a clone was seen (once, few, many) or the class of an expanded clone, and some rows leave it out.

v_gene,abundance,d_gene,j_gene,CDR3nt,CDR3aa
TRBV5-1,NA,NA,TRBJ1-1,TGCGCCAGCAGCATAGGGACACCGAACACTGAAGCTTTCTTT,CASSIGTPNTEAFF
TRBV18,NA,NA,TRBJ1-4,TGTGCCAGCTCACCATCGGGGGGGCAGGGTGAAAAACTGTTTTTT,CASSPSGGQGEKLFF
TRBV19,NA,NA,TRBJ2-5,TGTGCCAGTAGTGCCCCCACGGGTAGGGAGACCCAGTACTTC,CASSAPTGRETQYF
TRBV11-2,NA,TRBD1,TRBJ2-3,TGTGCCAGCAGCTTAGTTGGACAGGGGGCAGATACGCAGTATTTT,CASSLVGQGADTQYF
TRBV7-2,NA,TRBD1,TRBJ2-5,TGTGCCAGCAGCTCGGGACAGCAAGAGACCCAGTACTTC,CASSSGQQETQYF
TRBV7-3,few,NA,TRBJ1-1,TGTGCCAGCAGCTTAACGTTGAGCACTGAAGCTTTCTTT,CASSLTLSTEAFF
TRBV12-5,NA,NA,TRBJ1-2,TGTGCTAGTGGTTTGGTGAGGGCTGGCTACACCTTC,CASGLVRAGYTF
TRBV5-1,NA,NA,TRBJ2-1,TGCGCCAGCAGTCGTGACCATAGCCTGTACAATGAGCAGTTCTTC,CASSRDHSLYNEQFF
TRBV9,NA,NA,TRBJ2-5,TGTGCCAGCAGCGTAGGATACTTCAGGGAGACCCAGTACTTC,CASSVGYFRETQYF
TRBV10-1,NA,TRBD2,TRBJ2-1,TGCGCCAGCAGTGATGGGACTAGCGGGAGAGGGTATGAGCAGTTCTTC,CASSDGTSGRGYEQFF
TRBV19,NA,TRBD2,TRBJ2-1,TGTGCCAGTAGTATAGTACTTGTCGGTAGCGGGAGCGTCAATGAGCAGTTCTTC,CASSIVLVGSGSVNEQFF
TRBV10-1,once,NA,TRBJ2-7,TGCGCCAGCAGTCCACTCAGACAGGCCACCTACGAGCAGTACTTC,CASSPLRQATYEQYF
TRBV2,NA,TRBD2,TRBJ2-3,TGTGCAAACGCCTTGCGGCCTACCGGCGGGGGGAATGTATATACGCAGTATTTT,CANALRPTGGGNVYTQYF
TRBV28,NA,NA,TRBJ2-5,TGTGCCAGCAGCCACCCGACAGTTCCGGAGACCCAGTACTTC,CASSHPTVPETQYF
TRBV6-5,NA,NA,TRBJ1-2,TGTGCCAGCAGTTACGACAGCTCCTATGGCTACACCTTC,CASSYDSSYGYTF
TRBV30,NA,NA,TRBJ2-5,TGTGCCTGGAGTGTAACTTCTAACCGCCAAGAGACCCAGTACTTC,CAWSVTSNRQETQYF
TRBV13,NA,TRBD1,TRBJ2-5,TGTGCCAGCAGCTTCCGGACAGGGGGAAACCAGGAGACCCAGTACTTC,CASSFRTGGNQETQYF
TRBV5-6,NA,NA,TRBJ2-3,TGTGCCAGCGAGCGGCTGCATACGCAGTATTTT,CASERLHTQYF
TRBV6-6,NA,TRBD2,TRBJ2-2,TGTGCCAGCAGACGAGCTAGCGGGAGGGCCGGGGAGCTGTTTTTT,CASRRASGRAGELFF
TRBV5-1,few,NA,TRBJ1-1,TGCGCCAGCACTGAACAGGGCTCTAGCACTGAAGCTTTCTTT,CASTEQGSSTEAFF
TRBV5-1,NA,TRBD2,TRBJ2-1,TGCGCCAGCAGCCTCGGGACTAGCGGACACAATGAGCAGTTCTTC,CASSLGTSGHNEQFF
TRBV2,NA,NA,TRBJ1-5,TGTGCCAGCAGTGCCCAGGCTACAAATCAGCCCCAGCATTTT,CASSAQATNQPQHF
TRBV6-6,NA,TRBD2,TRBJ2-7,TGTGCCAGCAGTTACTCTCTAGCGGAAACCTACGAGCAGTACTTC,CASSYSLAETYEQYF
TRBV28,NA,NA,TRBJ2-2,TGTGCCAGCAGTTTAGAGGGCACCCGAACCGGGGAGCTGTTTTTT,CASSLEGTRTGELFF
TRBV5-1,NA,NA,TRBJ1-1,TGCGCCAGCAGCTTGCGGCAGGGAGGTCCTGGCACTGAAGCTTTCTTT,CASSLRQGGPGTEAFF
TRBV18,NA,TRBD1,TRBJ1-1,TGTGCCAGCTCACCCCAGGGGGCGGATTTTGCTGAAGCTTTCTTT,CASSPQGADFAEAFF
TRBV9,NA,TRBD1,TRBJ2-1,TGTGCCAGCAGCACCGGACCACAGGGGGCCGGCAATGAGCAGTTCTTC,CASSTGPQGAGNEQFF
TRBV7-9,few,NA,TRBJ1-3,TGTGCCAGCAGCTTGTCAGGGGGAAACACCATATATTTT,CASSLSGGNTIYF
TRBV18,NA,TRBD2,TRBJ2-7,TGTGCCAGCTCACCCATTGGGCTGGGAGCGGGAGCCTACGAGCAGTACTTC,CASSPIGLGAGAYEQYF
TRBV19,NA,NA,TRBJ1-1,TGTGCCAGTGACATGGGACAGAACACTGAAGCTTTCTTT,CASDMGQNTEAFF
TRBV12-5,NA,NA,TRBJ1-4,TGTGCTAGTGGTCCCATACAGGGTTTATGGGAAAAACTGTTTTTT,CASGPIQGLWEKLFF
TRBV19,NA,TRBD1,TRBJ1-6,TGTGCCAGTAGTCCGGGACAGTATAATTCACCCCTCCACTTT,CASSPGQYNSPLHF
TRBV7-6,NA,TRBD2,TRBJ2-5,TGTGCCAGCAGCTTGCGAGCGGGAGGAGAGACCCAGTACTTC,CASSLRAGGETQYF
TRBV28,NA,TRBD1,TRBJ1-6,TGTGCCAGCAGTGCCCCGACCGGGACAGGGGGCGGTGAGGGGGAGAATTCACCCCTCCACTTT,CASSAPTGTGGGEGENSPLHF
TRBV13,NA,NA,TRBJ1-1,TGTGCCAGCAGCGGGGGACCGGGGGTGAACACTGAAGCTTTCTTT,CASSGGPGVNTEAFF
TRBV7-3,few,NA,TRBJ1-4,TGTGCCAGCAGCACCTTGACCGCGGGGAATGAAAAACTGTTTTTT,CASSTLTAGNEKLFF